The rows below give T cell receptor beta chains drawn from one sample of a study of blood T cell repertoires in COVID-19. Measured with immunoSEQ multiplex PCR; TCRdb has only the in-frame clones, and not every one. The table has roughly 500,000 clones, roughly 90% seen once. The sequencing input was PBMCs or T cells enriched from blood (not recorded which). The receptors shown here come from a woman aged 40 to 50 who had recovered from COVID-19. The CDR3 runs from the conserved cysteine through the conserved F or W. D genes are given only for firm matches. The listing skips clone size in some rows; elsewhere it reads once, few, many or a size class.

clone_size | j_call | v_call | d_call | cdr3_nt | cdr3_aa
few | TRBJ1-2 | TRBV6-5 | - | TGTGCCTCCCGGGCGGGGACCAGAGCGGGCGGCTACACCTTC | CASRAGTRAGGYTF
- | TRBJ2-1 | TRBV7-9 | TRBD2 | TGTGCCAGCAGCTTTGCCGGACTAGCGGACAATGAGCAGTTCTTC | CASSFAGLADNEQFF
- | TRBJ2-3 | TRBV6-2/TRBV6-3 | TRBD2 | TGTGCCAGCAGTTACTCGTTAGCGGGAGCAGATACGCAGTATTTT | CASSYSLAGADTQYF
- | TRBJ1-2 | TRBV9 | TRBD1 | TGTGCCAGCAGCGCTATTGAGAGACAGGGGAGTGACAACACCTTC | CASSAIERQGSDNTF
- | TRBJ1-5 | TRBV6-2/TRBV6-3 | - | TGTGCCAGCAGTTTATCCGGGACAAGGGACGCAAGGGGTCAGCCCCAGCATTTT | CASSLSGTRDARGQPQHF
- | TRBJ2-3 | TRBV15 | - | TGTGCCACCAGCAGTGATGAGCGCCTGAGCATCACAGATACGCAGTATTTT | CATSSDERLSITDTQYF
- | TRBJ1-2 | TRBV24-1 | TRBD1 | TGTGCCACGCAACAGGGGGCGGGCTATGGCTACACCTTC | CATQQGAGYGYTF
- | TRBJ2-1 | TRBV6-2/TRBV6-3 | - | TGTGCCAGCAGTTCCCGATGGGGAGTTGAGGATGAGCAGTTCTTC | CASSSRWGVEDEQFF
- | TRBJ1-2 | TRBV7-9 | - | TGTGCCAGCAGCTTAGTCAACAGGGCAGATGGCTACACCTTC | CASSLVNRADGYTF
- | TRBJ2-1 | TRBV19 | TRBD1 | TGTGCCAGTAGTATCACAGGGGGCCGTTACAATGAGCAGTTCTTC | CASSITGGRYNEQFF
- | TRBJ1-2 | TRBV10-2 | - | TGCGCCAGCAGTGAAAGGGCAGGGCATGGCTACACCTTC | CASSERAGHGYTF
once | TRBJ2-1 | TRBV7-6 | - | TGTGCCAGCAGCTTAGGGGGCGGGATCTACAATGAGCAGTTCTTC | CASSLGGGIYNEQFF
few | TRBJ2-3 | TRBV14 | TRBD2 | TGTGCCAGCAGCCCTCTAGGCGGGAGGGGAGTAGATACGCAGTATTTT | CASSPLGGRGVDTQYF
- | TRBJ2-1 | TRBV10-1 | - | TGCGCCAGCAGTAGCCTACAGGGCTTTAAGTTCTTC | CASSSLQGFKFF
- | TRBJ2-1 | TRBV21-1 | - | TGTGCCAGCAGCAAAGGAAGACTAGCGGTACCAAACAATGAGCAGTTCTTC | CASSKGRLAVPNNEQFF
- | TRBJ2-7 | TRBV13 | TRBD1 | TGTGCCAGCAGCTCGGGACAGGGAAACTCCTACGAGCAGTACTTC | CASSSGQGNSYEQYF
- | TRBJ2-7 | TRBV11-3 | - | TGTGCCAGCAGCGGCCGGGACAAGGCCTACGAGCAGTACTTC | CASSGRDKAYEQYF
once | TRBJ2-1 | TRBV7-2 | TRBD1 | TGTGCCAGCAGCTTAGGCGGGACAGGGTACAATGAGCAGTTCTTC | CASSLGGTGYNEQFF